This note documents a single T cell receptor (beta chain) sequence. This record comes from a study of blood T cell repertoires in COVID-19. For the study at large: PBMCs, B-cell-depleted T cells, or T cells were the source of the cDNA or gDNA that made up the material.

Clones were read by immunoSEQ multiplex PCR, and TCRdb kept only the in-frame ones, dropping some. The data show roughly 190,000 clones, around nine tenths seen once. V was pared by 4 bases and J by 8 bases, with 8 bases of the junction left unmatched. CDR3 length: 14 amino acids. The germline V gene has CDR1 MNHEY and CDR2 SVGAGI. The source is a woman between 35 and 50 years old who had recovered from COVID-19. Sequenced material: peripheral blood. The V gene is TRBV6-5, the J gene TRBJ1-2; TRBD1 matches at 9 bases. This chain's CDR3 is CASSSPGQGYGYTF. The CDR3 nucleotides are TGTGCCAGCAGTTCCCCGGGACAGGGATACGGCTACACCTTC.